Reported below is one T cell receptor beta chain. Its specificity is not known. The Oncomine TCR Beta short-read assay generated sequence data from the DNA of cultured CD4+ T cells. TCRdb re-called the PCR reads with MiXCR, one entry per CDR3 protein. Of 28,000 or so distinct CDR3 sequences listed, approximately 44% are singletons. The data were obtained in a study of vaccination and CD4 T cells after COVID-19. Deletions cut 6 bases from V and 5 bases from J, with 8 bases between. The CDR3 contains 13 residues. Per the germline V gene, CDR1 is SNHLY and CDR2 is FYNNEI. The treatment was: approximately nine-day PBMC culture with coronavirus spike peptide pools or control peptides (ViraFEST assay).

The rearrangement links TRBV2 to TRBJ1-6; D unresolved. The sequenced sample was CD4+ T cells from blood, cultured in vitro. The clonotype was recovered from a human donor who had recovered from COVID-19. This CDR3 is CASRLQNNSPLHF. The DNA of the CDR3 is TGTGCCAGCAGGTTGCAGAATAATTCACCCCTCCACTTT.